The 27 T cell receptor beta chains in this list originate from one sample, sequenced in a study of neurological immune-mediated disorders. TCRdb itself ran the 5' RACE reads through MiXCR, one entry per CDR3 protein. The sample consists of 53,000 or so distinct CDR3 sequences, roughly an eighth of them appearing once. Sequences were obtained from PBMCs. The source is a woman aged 55-70 years with HTLV-1-associated myelopathy (HAM/TSP).

This clonotype was recorded many times. The chain joins TRBV5-1 to TRBJ1-2, with D uncertain. CDR1 is SGHRS and CDR2 is YFSETQ in the germline V gene. The CDR3 covers 15 residues. V shed 5 bases and J shed 3 bases, with 17 bases lying between them. CDR3 DNA sequence: TGCGCCAGCAGTCCCCAACCAACACCGGACTATGGCTACACCTTC. As protein: CASSPQPTPDYGYTF.

Notes on this clonotype: The germline gene is not matched at one end of the junction; a read error may be the cause. The CDR3 region has the DNA TGTGTCAGCAGCCATACGGGACAGGGCTCGGAGCAGTACTTC. Translation: CVSSHTGQGSEQYF. V usage is TRBV3-1 and J usage is TRBJ2-7; TRBD1 matches at 9 bases. The CDR3 length is 14 residues. Germline V gene data show CDR1 as LGHDT and CDR2 as YNNKEL (reference sequence).

This clonotype was observed at least ten times. The chain is built from TRBV29-1 and TRBJ2-2, with D unresolved. CDR3 size: 12 residues. Trimming shortened V by 1 base and J by 7 bases, and 7 bases separated the two germline ends. CDR1 is SQVTM and CDR2 is ANQGSEA in the germline V gene. The CDR3 DNA is TGCAGCGTTGAAGGGGGAATCGGGGAGCTGTTTTTT. This translates into CSVEGGIGELFF.

This sequence joins TRBV7-9 and TRBJ1-2; no reliable D call. The germline V and J ends were trimmed by 1 base and 7 bases, with 16 bases remaining between them. There are 15 residues in the CDR3. Germline CDR1 reads SEHNR; CDR2 reads FQNEAQ (reference sequence). CDR3 sequence (DNA): TGTGCCAGCAGCTTAGGCAGTTCGGCCAGTCGTGGCTACACCTTC. The encoded protein is CASSLGSSASRGYTF.

This clonotype was picked up many times. This rearrangement joins TRBV7-6 to TRBJ2-1; 9 bases are a match to TRBD2. Trimming cost V 5 bases and J 7 bases; bases outside gene matches: 6. CDR3 length equals 14 residues. CDR1 is SGHVS, CDR2 FNYEAQ, per germline. The CDR3 DNA follows: TGTGCCAGCAGCCCCGGGACTAGCAGGAATGAGCAGTTCTTC. Protein product: CASSPGTSRNEQFF.

This chain links TRBV12-3 or TRBV12-4 with TRBJ1-1; D is undetermined. The CDR3 runs to 15 residues. Trimming removed 6 bases at V and 5 bases at J, with 19 bases between. The CDR3 is CASRDRGGVGTEAFF. The CDR3 bases are TGTGCCAGCAGGGACCGTGGCGGGGTAGGGACTGAAGCTTTCTTT.

This clonotype was recorded many times. This chain connects TRBV7-2 to TRBJ2-3; D might be TRBD2 (6 bases). CDR3 length equals 16 residues. V was pared by 6 bases and J by 2 bases, with 18 bases between. CDR1 is SGHTA, CDR2 FQGNSA, per germline. The CDR3 spells CASRFLVGRTTDTQYF. Here the CDR3 DNA reads TGTGCCAGCAGGTTCCTCGTGGGGAGGACCACAGATACGCAGTATTTT.

This clonotype was observed at least ten times. The V and J genes are TRBV5-1 and TRBJ2-2, with no clear D. V was trimmed by 2 bases and J by 6 bases, leaving 14 bases between them. CDR3 length: 15 residues. Germline V gene data show CDR1 as SGHRS and CDR2 as YFSETQ. The DNA for the CDR3 is TGCGCCAGCAGCTTTCGAGGCGATGGGGCCGGGGAGCTGTTTTTT. This sequence encodes CASSFRGDGAGELFF.

The sample holds many counts of this clonotype. The chain is built from TRBV9 and TRBJ2-2, with D uncertain. Looked up from germline, CDR1 is SGDLS and CDR2 is YYNGEE. The CDR3 is made up of 15 amino acids. The V end lost 4 bases, the J end lost 3 bases, and 13 bases lay between the germline ends. The CDR3 DNA reads TGTGCCAGCAGCCCTCGGCGTTTGGACACCGGGGAGCTGTTTTTT. This codes for CASSPRRLDTGELFF.

The gene calls are TRBV5-6 and TRBJ1-5; no clear D gene. V lost 4 bases and J lost 2, with 16 bases in between. The V gene's germline CDR1 is SGHDT and CDR2 YYEEEE. The CDR3 runs to 16 residues. In nucleotides, the CDR3 is TGTGCCAGCAGCATTTTGTCAAGGACCGGCAATCAGCCCCAGCATTTT. Translated, it gives CASSILSRTGNQPQHF. Full variable domain (missing parts from reference TRBV5-6 and TRBJ1-5): DAGVTQSPTHLIKTRGQQVTLRCSPKSGHDTVSWYQQALGQGPQFIFQYYEEEERQRGNFPDRFSGHQFPNYSSELNVNALLLGDSALYLCASSILSRTGNQPQHFGDGTRLSIL.

A note on this clonotype: A read error may explain this, as a much larger clone is one base away. This sequence joins TRBV5-5 and TRBJ2-7; 7 nucleotides match TRBD1. CDR3 length equals 13 residues. With 5 bases clipped from V and 5 bases from J, the junction kept 7 bases outside the gene matches. The V gene's germline CDR1 is SGHKS and CDR2 YYEKEE (reference sequence). CDR3 region: CASRYYRGNEQYF. The CDR3, as DNA: TGTGCCAGCAGGTACTACAGGGGCAACGAGCAGTACTTC.

In regard to this clonotype: Germline and junction disagree at one end, which may indicate a read error. This chain connects TRBV7-2 to TRBJ2-2; D is undetermined. CDR1 is SGHTA and CDR2 is FQGNSA in the germline V gene. This CDR3 comprises 13 residues. CDR3 DNA: TGTACCATCAGCTCCACAAACACCGGGGAGCTGTTTTTT. As protein: CTISSTNTGELFF.

There are many counts of this clonotype. The chain has TRBV15 and TRBJ1-1; TRBD1 aligns across 10 bases. V shed 9 bases, J shed 7 bases, and the junction held 8 bases outside the gene matches. CDR3 length equals 13 residues. CDR1 LNHNV and CDR2 YYDKDF come from the germline V gene (reference sequence). DNA of the CDR3: TGTGCCACAGGAGACGGGACAGGGGTTGAAGCTTTCTTT. Translating gives CATGDGTGVEAFF.

This clonotype was counted many times. The rearrangement links TRBV5-1 to TRBJ1-1, with D maybe TRBD1 (5 bases). Trimming removed 5 bases from V and 4 bases from J, with 21 bases in between. The germline gives CDR1 SGHRS, CDR2 YFSETQ. The CDR3 runs to 16 residues. The CDR3 bases are TGCGCCAGCAGGACCCGGGGGGGGGGAGAGACCACTGAAGCTTTCTTT. It is translated as CASRTRGGGETTEAFF.

This clonotype was seen ten or more times. The V and J genes are TRBV3-1 and TRBJ2-7, with D perhaps being TRBD1 or TRBD2 (5 bases each). CDR1 and CDR2 (germline): LGHDT, YNNKEL (reference sequence). This CDR3 contains 14 residues. The ends were cut back, 4 bases at V and 2 bases at J, with 12 bases in the middle. CDR3 protein: CASSPGSEPYEQYF. The DNA of the CDR3 is TGTGCCAGCAGCCCAGGGAGCGAACCCTACGAGCAGTACTTC.

This clonotype has at least ten counts. The V call is TRBV5-1, the J call TRBJ2-6; 8 bases map to TRBD1. Trimming removed 3 bases from V and 2 bases from J; junction bases left unmatched: 13. The CDR3 length is 19 residues. Germline-derived CDR1 and CDR2 are SGHRS and YFSETQ. The CDR3 nucleotides are TGCGCCAGCAGCTGGACAGGGCAGAACTCCCTCACTGGGGCCAACGTCCTGACTTTC. Translating gives CASSWTGQNSLTGANVLTF.

This clonotype was observed many times. The V and J genes are TRBV24-1 and TRBJ2-5, with 14 bases matching TRBD2. Trimming at V came to 1 base and at J to 5 bases, leaving 2 bases not matched to a gene. This CDR3 spans 16 amino acids. Germline CDR1 is KGHDR and CDR2 is SFDVKD. In DNA, the CDR3 is TGTGCCACCAGTGATTTTGGACTAGCGGGAGGTGAGACCCAGTACTTC. This translates into CATSDFGLAGGETQYF.

This clonotype was observed at least ten times. The rearrangement links TRBV20-1 to TRBJ2-7, with 10 bases matching TRBD2. The CDR3 is 13 amino acids. Germline V gives CDR1 DFQATT, CDR2 SNEGSKA (reference sequence). J was trimmed by 4 bases and V by 6 bases; bases with no gene match: 6. The CDR3 bases are TGCAGTGCACGACTAGCGGGCGAGTACGAGCAGTACTTC. Residues: CSARLAGEYEQYF.

This clonotype was seen a handful of times. CDR3 sequence (DNA): TGTGCCAGCAGCTCCATAGGGGGTGAGACCCAGTACTTC. Translating gives CASSSIGGETQYF. V usage is TRBV6-2 or TRBV6-3 and J usage is TRBJ2-5; maybe TRBD1 (6 bases). CDR1 and CDR2 (germline): MNHEY, SVGEGT. This CDR3 contains 13 residues. Between the trimmed V and J ends, which lost 6 bases and 5 bases, there was a span of 13 bases.

This clonotype has ten or more counts. The chain employs TRBV7-9 and TRBJ1-2, with 7 bases identical to TRBD1. The germline gives CDR1 SEHNR, CDR2 FQNEAQ (reference sequence). The CDR3 extends over 13 amino acids. The junction had 3 bases not matched to a gene; V was cut back by 5 bases and J by 3 bases. CDR3 nucleotide sequence: TGTGCCAGCAGCGAACAGGGGTACTATGGCTACACCTTC. Its protein is CASSEQGYYGYTF.

This clonotype occurred many times. The chain carries TRBV7-9 and TRBJ2-1, with 12 bases lining up with TRBD2. CDR1 is SEHNR, CDR2 FQNEAQ, per germline (reference sequence). The CDR3 contains 15 residues. Trimming at V came to 1 base and at J to 9 bases, leaving 4 bases not matched to a gene. The CDR3 region is CASSLGWTSGAEQFF. CDR3 nucleotides: TGTGCCAGCAGCTTAGGGTGGACTAGCGGGGCTGAGCAGTTCTTC.

This clonotype came up many times. The chain carries TRBV5-1 and TRBJ2-1, with D possibly TRBD2 on 5 matching bases. Germline-derived CDR1 and CDR2 are SGHRS and YFSETQ. Trimming left V 5 bases short and J 7 bases short, with 16 bases between. This CDR3 region has 14 residues. Here the CDR3 DNA reads TGCGCCAGCAGTTCCCGGACTCATACTAATGAGCAGTTCTTC. Amino acid sequence: CASSSRTHTNEQFF.

This clonotype was recorded at least ten times. This chain uses TRBV20-1 with TRBJ2-5; TRBD2 aligns across 9 bases. There are 15 residues in the CDR3. Germline V gene lookup returns CDR1 DFQATT and CDR2 SNEGSKA (reference sequence). Unmatched junction bases numbered 10, after V lost 3 bases and J lost 5 bases. The CDR3 nucleotides are TGCAGTGCTAGCCTTCCCGGCGGGAGGGGGGAGACCCAGTACTTC. Its protein product is CSASLPGGRGETQYF.

The rearrangement links TRBV29-1 to TRBJ2-6; 11 nucleotides line up with TRBD1. Unmatched junction bases numbered 9, after V lost 6 bases and J lost 2 bases. Germline assignment: CDR1 SQVTM and CDR2 ANQGSEA. This CDR3 contains 17 residues. Here the CDR3 reads CSVASGTGGAGANVLTF. For the CDR3, the DNA is TGCAGCGTGGCCTCCGGGACAGGGGGGGCTGGGGCCAACGTCCTGACTTTC.

This clonotype has ten or more counts. CDR3 sequence: CSASYAGQGDQPQHF. The CDR3 DNA reads as TGCAGTGCTAGCTATGCGGGACAGGGCGATCAGCCCCAGCATTTT. V usage is TRBV20-1 and J usage is TRBJ1-5; 9 bases map to TRBD1. Germline V CDR1 and CDR2: DFQATT, SNEGSKA (reference sequence). This CDR3 contains 15 residues. J was trimmed by 5 bases and V by 3 bases; bases with no gene match: 8.

This clonotype has ten or more counts. The rearrangement uses TRBV7-8 and TRBJ1-5, with 7 bases identical to TRBD1. There are 15 residues in the CDR3. The V segment lost 2 bases and the J segment 7 bases; nucleotides outside the gene matches: 8. Germline lookup yields CDR1 SGHVS and CDR2 FQNEAQ. The CDR3 sequence: CASSLLEGAWQPQHF. Written as DNA, the CDR3 is TGTGCCAGCAGCTTATTAGAGGGGGCTTGGCAGCCCCAGCATTTT.

This clonotype was counted at least ten times. This chain's CDR3 is CASSSPRTGGGETQYF. The CDR3 nucleotides are TGTGCCAGCAGTTCCCCCAGGACAGGGGGCGGGGAGACCCAGTACTTC. V and J are TRBV28 and TRBJ2-5, with TRBD1 matching 11 bases. The CDR3 is 16 amino acids. Losses at the gene ends were 4 bases for V and 5 bases for J; bases not matched to a gene: 9. Per the germline V gene, CDR1 is MDHEN and CDR2 is SYDVKM.